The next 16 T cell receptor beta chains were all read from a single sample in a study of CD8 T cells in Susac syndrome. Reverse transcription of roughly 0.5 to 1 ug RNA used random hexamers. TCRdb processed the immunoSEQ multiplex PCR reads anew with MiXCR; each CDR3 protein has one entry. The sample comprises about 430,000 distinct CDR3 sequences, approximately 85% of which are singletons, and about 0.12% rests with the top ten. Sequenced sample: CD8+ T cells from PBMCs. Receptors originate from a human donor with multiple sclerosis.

Here the CDR3 DNA reads TGTGCCAGTAGTATCGGAGAGCCCCAGCATTTT. Amino acids: CASSIGEPQHF. The chain joins TRBV19 to TRBJ1-5; D remains ambiguous. The V end lost 3 bases, the J end lost 8 bases, and 5 bases lay between the germline ends. This CDR3 is 11 amino acids long. Germline V gives CDR1 LNHDA, CDR2 SQIVND (reference sequence).

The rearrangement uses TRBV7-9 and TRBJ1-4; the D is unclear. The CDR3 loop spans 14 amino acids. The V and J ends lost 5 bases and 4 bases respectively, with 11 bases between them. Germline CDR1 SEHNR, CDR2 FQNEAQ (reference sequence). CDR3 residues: CASSPAPLNEKLFF. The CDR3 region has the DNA TGTGCCAGCAGCCCAGCACCTCTTAATGAAAAACTGTTTTTT.

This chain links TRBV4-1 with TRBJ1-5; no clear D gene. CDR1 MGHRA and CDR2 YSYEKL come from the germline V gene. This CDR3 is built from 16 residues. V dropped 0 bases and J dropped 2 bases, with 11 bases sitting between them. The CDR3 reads CASSQDPGDRNQPQHF. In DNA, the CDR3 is TGCGCCAGCAGCCAAGATCCTGGGGATCGCAATCAGCCCCAGCATTTT.

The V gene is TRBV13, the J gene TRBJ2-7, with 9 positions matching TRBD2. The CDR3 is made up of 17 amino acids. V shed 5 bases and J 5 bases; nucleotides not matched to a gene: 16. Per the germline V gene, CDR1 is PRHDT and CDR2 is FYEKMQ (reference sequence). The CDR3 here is CASSANPSASGDHEQYF. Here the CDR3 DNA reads TGTGCCAGCAGCGCTAACCCGTCGGCTAGCGGGGACCACGAGCAGTACTTC. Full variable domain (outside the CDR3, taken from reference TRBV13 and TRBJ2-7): AAGVIQSPRHLIKEKRETATLKCYPIPRHDTVYWYQQGPGQDPQFLISFYEKMQSDKGSIPDRFSAQQFSDYHSELNMSSLELGDSALYFCASSANPSASGDHEQYFGPGTRLTVT.

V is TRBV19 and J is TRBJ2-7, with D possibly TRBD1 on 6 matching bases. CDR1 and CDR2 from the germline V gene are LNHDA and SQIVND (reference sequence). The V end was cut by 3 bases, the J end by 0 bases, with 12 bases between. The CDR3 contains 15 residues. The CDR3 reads CASSIHRDTSYEQYF. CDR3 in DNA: TGTGCCAGTAGTATTCATCGGGACACCTCCTACGAGCAGTACTTC.

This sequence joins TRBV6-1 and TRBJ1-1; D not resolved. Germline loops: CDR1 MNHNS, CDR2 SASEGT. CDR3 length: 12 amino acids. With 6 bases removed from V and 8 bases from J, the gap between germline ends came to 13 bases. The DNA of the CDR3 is TGTGCCAGCAGCCCCCTTACCGGAGAAGCTTTCTTT. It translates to CASSPLTGEAFF.

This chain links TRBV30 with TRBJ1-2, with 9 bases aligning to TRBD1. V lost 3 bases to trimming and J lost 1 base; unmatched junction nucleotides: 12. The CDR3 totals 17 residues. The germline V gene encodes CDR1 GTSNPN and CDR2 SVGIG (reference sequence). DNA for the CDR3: TGTGCCTGGAGGCTCGGGACAGGGAGCCCCCTTAACTATGGCTACACCTTC. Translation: CAWRLGTGSPLNYGYTF.

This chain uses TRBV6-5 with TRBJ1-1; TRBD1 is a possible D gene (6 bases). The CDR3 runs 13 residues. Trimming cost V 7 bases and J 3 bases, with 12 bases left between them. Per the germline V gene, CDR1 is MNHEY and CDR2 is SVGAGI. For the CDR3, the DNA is TGTGCCAGCAATCTCAGGGGAGACACTGAAGCTTTCTTT. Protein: CASNLRGDTEAFF.

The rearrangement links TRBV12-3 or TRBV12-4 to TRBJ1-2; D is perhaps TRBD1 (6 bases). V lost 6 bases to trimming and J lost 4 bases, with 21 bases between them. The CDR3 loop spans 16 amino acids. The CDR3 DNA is TGTGCCAGCAGCGCGACCTCAGGGGCCATGCCCTATGGCTACACCTTC. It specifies CASSATSGAMPYGYTF.

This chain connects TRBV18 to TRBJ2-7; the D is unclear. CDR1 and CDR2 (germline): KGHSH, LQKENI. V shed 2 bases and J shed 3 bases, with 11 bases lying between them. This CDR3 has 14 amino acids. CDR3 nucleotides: TGTGCCAGCTCACCATGGGCTGAAAGCTACGAGCAGTACTTC. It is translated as CASSPWAESYEQYF.

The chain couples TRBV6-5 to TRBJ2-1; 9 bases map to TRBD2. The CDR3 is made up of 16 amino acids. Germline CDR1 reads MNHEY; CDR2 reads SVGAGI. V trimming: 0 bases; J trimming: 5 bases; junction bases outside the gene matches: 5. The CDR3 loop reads CASSYSGLALDNEQFF. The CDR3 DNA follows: TGTGCCAGCAGTTACTCCGGACTAGCGCTAGACAATGAGCAGTTCTTC.

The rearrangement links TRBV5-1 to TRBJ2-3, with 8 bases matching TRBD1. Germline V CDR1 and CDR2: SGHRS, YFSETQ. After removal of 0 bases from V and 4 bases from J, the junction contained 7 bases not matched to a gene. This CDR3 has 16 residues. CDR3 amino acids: CASSLVPGGFADTQYF. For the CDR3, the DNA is TGCGCCAGCAGCTTGGTTCCAGGGGGCTTTGCAGATACGCAGTATTTT. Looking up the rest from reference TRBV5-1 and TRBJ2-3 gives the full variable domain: KAGVTQTPRYLIKTRGQQVTLSCSPISGHRSVSWYQQTPGQGLQFLFEYFSETQRNKGNFPGRFSGRQFSNSRSEMNVSTLELGDSALYLCASSLVPGGFADTQYFGPGTRLTVL.

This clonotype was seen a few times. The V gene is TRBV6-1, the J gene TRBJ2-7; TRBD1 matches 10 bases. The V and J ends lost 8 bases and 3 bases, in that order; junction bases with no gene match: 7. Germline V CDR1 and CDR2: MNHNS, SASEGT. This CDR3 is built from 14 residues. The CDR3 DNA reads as TGTGCCAGCTCGGGGACAGGGGAAATCTACGAGCAGTACTTC. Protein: CASSGTGEIYEQYF.

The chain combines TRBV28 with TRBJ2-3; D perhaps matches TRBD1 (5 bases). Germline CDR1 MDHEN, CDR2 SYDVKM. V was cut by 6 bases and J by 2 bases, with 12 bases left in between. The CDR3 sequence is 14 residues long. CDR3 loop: CASSHDRDTDTQYF. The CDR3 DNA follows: TGTGCCAGCAGCCACGACAGAGACACAGATACGCAGTATTTT.

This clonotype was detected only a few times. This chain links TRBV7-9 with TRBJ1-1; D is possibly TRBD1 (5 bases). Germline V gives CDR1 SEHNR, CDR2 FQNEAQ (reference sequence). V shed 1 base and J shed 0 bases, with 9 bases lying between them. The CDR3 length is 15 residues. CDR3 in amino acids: CASSLVQGMNTEAFF. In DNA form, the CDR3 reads TGTGCCAGCAGCTTAGTTCAGGGAATGAACACTGAAGCTTTCTTT.

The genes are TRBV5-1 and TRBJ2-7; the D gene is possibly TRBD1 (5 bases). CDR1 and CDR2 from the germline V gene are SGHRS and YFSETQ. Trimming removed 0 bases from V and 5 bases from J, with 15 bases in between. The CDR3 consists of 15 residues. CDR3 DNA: TGCGCCAGCAGCTTGGTTGGCCTTGGGGCCCACGAGCAGTACTTC. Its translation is CASSLVGLGAHEQYF.